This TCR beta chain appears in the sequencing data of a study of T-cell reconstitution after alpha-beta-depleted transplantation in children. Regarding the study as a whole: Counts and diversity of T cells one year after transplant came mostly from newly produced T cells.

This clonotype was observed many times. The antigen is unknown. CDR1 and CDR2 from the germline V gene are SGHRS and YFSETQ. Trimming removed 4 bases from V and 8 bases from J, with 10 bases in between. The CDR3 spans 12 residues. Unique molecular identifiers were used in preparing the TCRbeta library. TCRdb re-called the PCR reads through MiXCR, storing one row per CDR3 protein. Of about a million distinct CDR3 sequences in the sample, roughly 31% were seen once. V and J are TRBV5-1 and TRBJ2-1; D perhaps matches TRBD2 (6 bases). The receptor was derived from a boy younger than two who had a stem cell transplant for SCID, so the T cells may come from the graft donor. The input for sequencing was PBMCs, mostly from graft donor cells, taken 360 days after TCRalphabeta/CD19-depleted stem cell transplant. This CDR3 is CASSGLTDEQFF. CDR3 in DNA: TGCGCCAGCAGCGGACTAACCGATGAGCAGTTCTTC.